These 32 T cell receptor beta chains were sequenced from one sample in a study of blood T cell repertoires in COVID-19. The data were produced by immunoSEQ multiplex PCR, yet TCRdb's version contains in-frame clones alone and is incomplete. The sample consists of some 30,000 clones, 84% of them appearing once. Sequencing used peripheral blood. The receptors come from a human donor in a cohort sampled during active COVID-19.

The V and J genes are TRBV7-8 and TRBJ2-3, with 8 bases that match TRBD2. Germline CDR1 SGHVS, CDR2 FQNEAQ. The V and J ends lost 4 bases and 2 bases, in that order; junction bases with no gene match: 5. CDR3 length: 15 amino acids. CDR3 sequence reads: CASSSGAGVTDTQYF. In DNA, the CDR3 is TGTGCCAGCAGCTCAGGAGCGGGGGTCACAGATACGCAGTATTTT.

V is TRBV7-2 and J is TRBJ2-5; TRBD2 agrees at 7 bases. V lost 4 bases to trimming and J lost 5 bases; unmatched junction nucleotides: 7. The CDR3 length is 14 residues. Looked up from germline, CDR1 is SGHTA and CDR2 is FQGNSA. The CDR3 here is CASSSSGVGETQYF. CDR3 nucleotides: TGTGCCAGCAGCTCTAGCGGCGTGGGGGAGACCCAGTACTTC. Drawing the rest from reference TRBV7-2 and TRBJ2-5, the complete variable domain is GAGVSQSPSNKVTEKGKDVELRCDPISGHTALYWYRQSLGQGLEFLIYFQGNSAPDKSGLPSDRFSAERTGGSVSTLTIQRTQQEDSAVYLCASSSSGVGETQYFGPGTRLLVL.

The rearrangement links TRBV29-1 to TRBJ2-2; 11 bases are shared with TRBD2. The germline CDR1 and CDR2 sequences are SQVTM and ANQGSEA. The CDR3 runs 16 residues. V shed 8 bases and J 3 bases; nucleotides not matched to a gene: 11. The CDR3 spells CSSRVAGGCDTGELFF. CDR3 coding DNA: TGCAGCTCCCGGGTAGCGGGGGGGTGTGACACCGGGGAGCTGTTTTTT.

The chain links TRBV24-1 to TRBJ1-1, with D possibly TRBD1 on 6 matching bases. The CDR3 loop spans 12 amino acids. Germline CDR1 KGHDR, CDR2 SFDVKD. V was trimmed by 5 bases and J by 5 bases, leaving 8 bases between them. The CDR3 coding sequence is TGTGCCACCAGTGGGACAGCTACTGAAGCTTTCTTT. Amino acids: CATSGTATEAFF.

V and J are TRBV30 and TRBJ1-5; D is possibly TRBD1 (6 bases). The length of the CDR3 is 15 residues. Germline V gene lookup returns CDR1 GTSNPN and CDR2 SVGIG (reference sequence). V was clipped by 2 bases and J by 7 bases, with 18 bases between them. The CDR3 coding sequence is TGTGCCTGGAGTTCAGGGGCCTCGGGGGGACAGCCCCAGCATTTT. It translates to CAWSSGASGGQPQHF.

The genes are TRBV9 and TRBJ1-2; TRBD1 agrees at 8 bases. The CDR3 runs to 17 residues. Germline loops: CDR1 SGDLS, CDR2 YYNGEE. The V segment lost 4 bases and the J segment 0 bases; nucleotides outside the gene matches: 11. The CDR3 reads CASSSGTGSQANYGYTF. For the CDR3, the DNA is TGTGCCAGCAGCTCCGGGACAGGTTCACAAGCTAACTATGGCTACACCTTC.

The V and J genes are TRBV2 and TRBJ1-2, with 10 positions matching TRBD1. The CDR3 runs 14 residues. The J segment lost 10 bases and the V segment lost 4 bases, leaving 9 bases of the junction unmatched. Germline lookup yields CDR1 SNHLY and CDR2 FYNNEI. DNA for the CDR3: TGTGCCAGCAGTGTAGGGACAGGGGATATGCACTACACCTTC. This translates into CASSVGTGDMHYTF.

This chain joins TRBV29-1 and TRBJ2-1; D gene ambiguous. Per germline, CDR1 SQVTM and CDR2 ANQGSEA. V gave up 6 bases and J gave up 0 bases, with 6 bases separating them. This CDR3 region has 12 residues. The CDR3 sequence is CSVAISYNEQFF. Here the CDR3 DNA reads TGCAGCGTAGCGATCTCCTACAATGAGCAGTTCTTC.

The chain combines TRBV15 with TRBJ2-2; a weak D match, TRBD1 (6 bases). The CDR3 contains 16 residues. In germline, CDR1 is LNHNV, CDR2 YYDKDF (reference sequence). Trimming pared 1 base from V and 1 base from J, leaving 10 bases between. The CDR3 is CATSRARGQNTGELFF. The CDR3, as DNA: TGTGCCACCAGCAGAGCGAGGGGACAGAACACCGGGGAGCTGTTTTTT. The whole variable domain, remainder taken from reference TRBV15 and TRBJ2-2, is DAMVIQNPRYQVTQFGKPVTLSCSQTLNHNVMYWYQQKSSQAPKLLFHYYDKDFNNEADTPDNFQSRRPNTSFCFLDIRSPGLGDTAMYLCATSRARGQNTGELFFGEGSRLTVL.

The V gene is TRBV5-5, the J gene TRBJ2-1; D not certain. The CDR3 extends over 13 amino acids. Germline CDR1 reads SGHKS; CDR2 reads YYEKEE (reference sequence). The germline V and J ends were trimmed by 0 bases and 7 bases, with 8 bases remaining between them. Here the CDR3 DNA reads TGTGCCAGCAGCTTGGATAGCATGAATGAGCAGTTCTTC. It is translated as CASSLDSMNEQFF.

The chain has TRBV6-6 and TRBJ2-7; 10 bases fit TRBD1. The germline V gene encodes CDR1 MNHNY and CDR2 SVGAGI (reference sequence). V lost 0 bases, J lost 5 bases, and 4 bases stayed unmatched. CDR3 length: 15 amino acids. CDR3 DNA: TGTGCCAGCAGTTACTCGCGGACAGGGGGTGACGAGCAGTACTTC. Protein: CASSYSRTGGDEQYF.

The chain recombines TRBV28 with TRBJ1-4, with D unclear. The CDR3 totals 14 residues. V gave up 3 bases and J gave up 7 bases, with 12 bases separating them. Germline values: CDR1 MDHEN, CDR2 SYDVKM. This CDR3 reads CASSLGRSREKLFF. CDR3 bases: TGTGCCAGCAGTTTGGGCAGGTCGCGTGAAAAACTGTTTTTT.

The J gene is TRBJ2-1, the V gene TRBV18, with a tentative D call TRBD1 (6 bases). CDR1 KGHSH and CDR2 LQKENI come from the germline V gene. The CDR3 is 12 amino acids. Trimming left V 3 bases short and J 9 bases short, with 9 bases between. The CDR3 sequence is CASSPTGGEQFF. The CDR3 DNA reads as TGTGCCAGCTCACCGACAGGTGGTGAGCAGTTCTTC. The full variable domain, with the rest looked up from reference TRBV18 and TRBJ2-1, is NAGVMQNPRHLVRRRGQEARLRCSPMKGHSHVYWYRQLPEEGLKFMVYLQKENIIDESGMPKERFSAEFPKEGPSILRIQQVVRGDSAAYFCASSPTGGEQFFGPGTRLTVL.

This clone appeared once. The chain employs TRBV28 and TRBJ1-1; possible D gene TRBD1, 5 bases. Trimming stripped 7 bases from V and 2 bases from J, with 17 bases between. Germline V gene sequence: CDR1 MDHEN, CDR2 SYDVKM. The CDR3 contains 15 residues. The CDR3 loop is CASTLLWGSNTEAFF. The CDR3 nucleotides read TGTGCCAGCACCCTCCTTTGGGGCAGTAACACTGAAGCTTTCTTT.

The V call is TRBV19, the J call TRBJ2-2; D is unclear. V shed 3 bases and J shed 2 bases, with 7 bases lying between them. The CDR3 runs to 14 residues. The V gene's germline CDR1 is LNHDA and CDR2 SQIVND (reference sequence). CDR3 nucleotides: TGTGCCAGTAGTATCTATGATAACACCGGGGAGCTGTTTTTT. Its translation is CASSIYDNTGELFF.

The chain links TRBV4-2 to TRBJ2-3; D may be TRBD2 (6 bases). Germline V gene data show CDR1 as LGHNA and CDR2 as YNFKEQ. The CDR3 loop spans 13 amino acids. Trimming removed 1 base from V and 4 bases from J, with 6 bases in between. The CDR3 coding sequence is TGTGCCAGCAGCCAAGCTAGCGCAGATACGCAGTATTTT. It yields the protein CASSQASADTQYF.

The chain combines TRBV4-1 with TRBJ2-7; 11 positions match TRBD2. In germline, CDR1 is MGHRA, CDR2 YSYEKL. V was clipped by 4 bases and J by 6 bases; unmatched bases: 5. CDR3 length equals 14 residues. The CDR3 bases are TGCGCCAGCAGCCTAGCGGGGGGGCCGGGCGAGCAGTACTTC. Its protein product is CASSLAGGPGEQYF.

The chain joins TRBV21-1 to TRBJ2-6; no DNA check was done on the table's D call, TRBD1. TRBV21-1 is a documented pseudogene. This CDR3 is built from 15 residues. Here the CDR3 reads CAGNRARYGANVLTF. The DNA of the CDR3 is TGTGCCGGTAACAGGGCCCGCTACGGGGCCAACGTCCTGACTTTC.

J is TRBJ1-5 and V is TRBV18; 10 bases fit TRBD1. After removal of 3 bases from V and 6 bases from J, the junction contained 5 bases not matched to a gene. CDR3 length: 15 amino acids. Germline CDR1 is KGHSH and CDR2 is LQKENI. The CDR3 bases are TGTGCCAGCTCACCTCGACAGGGGGCTGGTCAGCCCCAGCATTTT. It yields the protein CASSPRQGAGQPQHF. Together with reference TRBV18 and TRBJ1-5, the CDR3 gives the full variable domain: NAGVMQNPRHLVRRRGQEARLRCSPMKGHSHVYWYRQLPEEGLKFMVYLQKENIIDESGMPKERFSAEFPKEGPSILRIQQVVRGDSAAYFCASSPRQGAGQPQHFGDGTRLSIL.

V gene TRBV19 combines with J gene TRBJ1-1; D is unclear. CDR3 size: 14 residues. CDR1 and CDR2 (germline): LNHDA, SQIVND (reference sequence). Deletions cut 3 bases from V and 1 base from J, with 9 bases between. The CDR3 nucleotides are TGTGCCAGTAGTATGCGGATAAAGAACACTGAAGCTTTCTTT. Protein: CASSMRIKNTEAFF.

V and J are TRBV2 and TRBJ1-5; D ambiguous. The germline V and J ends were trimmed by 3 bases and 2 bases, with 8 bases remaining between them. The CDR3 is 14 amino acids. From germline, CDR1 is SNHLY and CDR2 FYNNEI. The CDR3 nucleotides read TGTGCCAGCAGTGACAGGAGGGGCAATCAGCCCCAGCATTTT. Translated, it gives CASSDRRGNQPQHF.

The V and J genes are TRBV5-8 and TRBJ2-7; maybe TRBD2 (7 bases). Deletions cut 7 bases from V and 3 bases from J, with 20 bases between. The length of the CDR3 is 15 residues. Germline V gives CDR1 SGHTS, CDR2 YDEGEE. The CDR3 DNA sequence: TGTGCCAGCCGACCTGGGGGGGGGCTATACTACGAGCAGTACTTC. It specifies CASRPGGGLYYEQYF.

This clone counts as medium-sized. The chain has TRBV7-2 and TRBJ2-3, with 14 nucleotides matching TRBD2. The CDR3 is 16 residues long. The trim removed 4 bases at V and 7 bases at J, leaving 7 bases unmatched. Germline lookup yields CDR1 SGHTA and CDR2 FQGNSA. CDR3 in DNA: TGTGCCAGCAGCTCACCCGGGACTAGCGGGGGAAATACGCAGTATTTT. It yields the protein CASSSPGTSGGNTQYF.

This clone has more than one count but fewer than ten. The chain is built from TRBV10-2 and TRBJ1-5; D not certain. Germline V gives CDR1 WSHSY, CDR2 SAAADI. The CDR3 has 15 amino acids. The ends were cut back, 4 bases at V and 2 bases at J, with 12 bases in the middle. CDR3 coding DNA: TGCGCCAGCAGTGTGTCGGAGCGGGGCAATCAGCCCCAGCATTTT. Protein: CASSVSERGNQPQHF.

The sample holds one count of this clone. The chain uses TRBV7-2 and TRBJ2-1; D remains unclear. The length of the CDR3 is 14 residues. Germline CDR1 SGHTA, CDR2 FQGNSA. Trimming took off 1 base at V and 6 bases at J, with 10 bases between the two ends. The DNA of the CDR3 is TGTGCCAGCAGCTTAGACGGCCGGAGCAATGAGCAGTTCTTC. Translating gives CASSLDGRSNEQFF.

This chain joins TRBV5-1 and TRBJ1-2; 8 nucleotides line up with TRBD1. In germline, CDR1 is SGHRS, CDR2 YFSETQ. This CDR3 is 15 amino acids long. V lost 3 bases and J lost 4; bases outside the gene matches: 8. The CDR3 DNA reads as TGCGCCAGCAGCTCCCCGACAGGGGCGATCTATGGCTACACCTTC. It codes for CASSSPTGAIYGYTF.

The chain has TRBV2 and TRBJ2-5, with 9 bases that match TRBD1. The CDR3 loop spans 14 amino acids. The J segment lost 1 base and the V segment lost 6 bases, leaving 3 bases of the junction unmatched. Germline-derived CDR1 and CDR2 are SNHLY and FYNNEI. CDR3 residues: CASSLQGAQETQYF. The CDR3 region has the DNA TGTGCCAGCAGCCTACAGGGGGCCCAAGAGACCCAGTACTTC.

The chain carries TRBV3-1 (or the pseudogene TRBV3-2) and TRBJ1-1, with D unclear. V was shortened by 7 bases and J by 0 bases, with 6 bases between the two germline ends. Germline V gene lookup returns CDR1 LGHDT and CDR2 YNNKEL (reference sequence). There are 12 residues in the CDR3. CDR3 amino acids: CASIGVNTEAFF. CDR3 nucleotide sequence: TGTGCCAGCATCGGGGTGAACACTGAAGCTTTCTTT.

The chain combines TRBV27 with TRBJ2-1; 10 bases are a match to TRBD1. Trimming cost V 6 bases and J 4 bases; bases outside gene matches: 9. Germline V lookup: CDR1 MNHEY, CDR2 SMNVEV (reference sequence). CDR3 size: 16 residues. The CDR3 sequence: CASSRQGAPFYNEQFF. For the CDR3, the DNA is TGTGCCAGCAGCCGACAGGGGGCACCCTTTTACAATGAGCAGTTCTTC.

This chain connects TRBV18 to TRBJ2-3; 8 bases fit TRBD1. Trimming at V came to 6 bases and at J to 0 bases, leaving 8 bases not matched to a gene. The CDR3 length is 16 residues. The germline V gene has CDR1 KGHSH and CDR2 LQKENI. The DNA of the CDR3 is TGTGCCAGCTCTCGACAGGGGCAAACTAGCACAGATACGCAGTATTTT. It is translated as CASSRQGQTSTDTQYF.

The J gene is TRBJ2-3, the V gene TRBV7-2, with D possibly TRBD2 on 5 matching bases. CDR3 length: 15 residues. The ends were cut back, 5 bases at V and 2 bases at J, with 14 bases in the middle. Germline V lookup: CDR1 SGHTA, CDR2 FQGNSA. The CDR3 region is CASSPSSGVTDTQYF. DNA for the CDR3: TGTGCCAGCAGCCCGAGCTCCGGGGTCACAGATACGCAGTATTTT.

The CDR3 DNA reads as TGTGCCAGTAGTACGCTCGGGGGGGCCTCGACAGATACGCAGTATTTT. Translation gives CASSTLGGASTDTQYF. The chain is built from TRBV19 and TRBJ2-3; 8 bases map to TRBD2. CDR3 length: 16 residues. The germline V gene encodes CDR1 LNHDA and CDR2 SQIVND (reference sequence). V was clipped by 4 bases and J by 3 bases; unmatched bases: 9.